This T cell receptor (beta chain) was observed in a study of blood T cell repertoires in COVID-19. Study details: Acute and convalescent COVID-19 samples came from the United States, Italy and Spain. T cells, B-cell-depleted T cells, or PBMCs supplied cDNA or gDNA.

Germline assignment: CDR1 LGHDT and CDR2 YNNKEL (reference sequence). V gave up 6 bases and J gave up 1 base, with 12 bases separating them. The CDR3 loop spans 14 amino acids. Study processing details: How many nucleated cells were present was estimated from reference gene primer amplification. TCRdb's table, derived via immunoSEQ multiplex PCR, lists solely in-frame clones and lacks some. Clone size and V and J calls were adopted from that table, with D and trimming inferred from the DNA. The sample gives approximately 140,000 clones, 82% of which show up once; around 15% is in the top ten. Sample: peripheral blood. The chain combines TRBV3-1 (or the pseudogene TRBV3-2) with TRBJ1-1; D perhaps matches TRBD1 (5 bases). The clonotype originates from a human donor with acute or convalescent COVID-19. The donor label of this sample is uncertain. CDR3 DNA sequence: TGTGCCAGCAGTTCGATCGACAGGAACACTGAAGCTTTCTTT. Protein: CASSSIDRNTEAFF.